These 7 T cell receptor beta chains originate from one sample sequenced in a study of blood T cell repertoires in COVID-19. TCRdb's table, derived via immunoSEQ multiplex PCR, lists solely in-frame clones and lacks some. The sample lists approximately 74,000 clones, roughly 90% occurring once. Sequenced material: peripheral blood. These receptors all stem from a woman aged 60-75 years with active COVID-19.

The J gene is TRBJ2-3, the V gene TRBV24-1, with 7 bases that match TRBD2. The CDR3 runs to 17 residues. After removal of 0 bases from V and 0 bases from J, the junction contained 5 bases not matched to a gene. CDR1 is KGHDR and CDR2 is SFDVKD in the germline V gene. In DNA, the CDR3 is TGTGCCACCAGTGATTTGCAAGCTAGCGGAAGCACAGATACGCAGTATTTT. As protein: CATSDLQASGSTDTQYF.

V and J are TRBV3-1 (or the pseudogene TRBV3-2) and TRBJ2-7; D remains ambiguous. In germline, CDR1 is LGHDT, CDR2 YNNKEL (reference sequence). The CDR3 loop spans 14 amino acids. Trimming removed 2 bases from V and 1 base from J, with 9 bases in between. CDR3 amino acids: CASSQSPGSYEQYF. CDR3 nucleotides: TGTGCCAGCAGCCAATCCCCAGGATCCTACGAGCAGTACTTC.

The rearrangement joins TRBV18 to TRBJ1-3, with D maybe TRBD1 (5 bases). The V end was cut by 3 bases, the J end by 0 bases, with 12 bases between. Looked up from germline, CDR1 is KGHSH and CDR2 is LQKENI. The CDR3 runs 16 residues. CDR3 sequence reads: CASSPKVDSSGNTIYF. CDR3 DNA: TGTGCCAGCTCACCGAAAGTAGACAGCTCTGGAAACACCATATATTTT.

V and J are TRBV2 and TRBJ1-4; 7 nucleotides line up with TRBD1. Germline CDR1 reads SNHLY; CDR2 reads FYNNEI. J was trimmed by 2 bases and V by 6 bases; bases with no gene match: 6. The CDR3 is 15 amino acids. CDR3 nucleotides: TGTGCCAGCAGCAAGGGGGCGCGGACTAATGAAAAACTGTTTTTT. Protein: CASSKGARTNEKLFF.

This sequence joins TRBV7-6 and TRBJ2-1; 12 nucleotides agree with TRBD2. Losses at the gene ends were 2 bases for V and 9 bases for J; bases not matched to a gene: 5. This CDR3 has 15 amino acids. Per germline, CDR1 SGHVS and CDR2 FNYEAQ. CDR3 DNA sequence: TGTGCCAGCAGCTTAAATCCGACTAGCGGGAGTGAGCAGTTCTTC. Translation: CASSLNPTSGSEQFF. The variable domain in full, completed from reference TRBV7-6 and TRBJ2-1, reads GAGVSQSPRYKVTKRGQDVALRCDPISGHVSLYWYRQALGQGPEFLTYFNYEAQQDKSGLPNDRFSAERPEGSISTLTIQRTEQRDSAMYRCASSLNPTSGSEQFFGPGTRLTVL.

Turning to this clone: One end of the junction fails to match germline, which may point to a read error. The chain carries TRBV6-5 and TRBJ2-7; 9 bases are shared with TRBD1. This CDR3 is built from 14 residues. Germline assignment: CDR1 MNHEY and CDR2 SVGAGI. The CDR3 nucleotides are TGTGCCAGCAGAGACAGGGGGGCCTCCAACGAGCAGTACTTC. Encoded protein: CASRDRGASNEQYF.

Written as DNA, the CDR3 is TGTGCCAGCAGCATTAGACAGGGGAATTCACCCCTCCACTTT. As protein: CASSIRQGNSPLHF. J is TRBJ1-6 and V is TRBV9; TRBD1 matches 8 bases. CDR3 length equals 14 residues. Germline lookup yields CDR1 SGDLS and CDR2 YYNGEE. V shed 4 bases and J 7 bases; nucleotides not matched to a gene: 4.